These 18 T cell receptor beta chains share one sample of origin, sequenced in a study of T cells after yellow fever vaccination. Via MiXCR, TCRdb re-called the 5' RACE reads, giving one row per CDR3 protein. The sample holds some 320,000 distinct CDR3 sequences; approximately 10% are singletons and the top ten take 3% to 4%. Here the sequenced sample was CD4+ T cells sorted from PBMCs, taken 5 days after the yellow fever booster vaccination. The receptors stem from a young man who received the YFV17D yellow fever vaccine.

The chain links TRBV7-2 to TRBJ2-2; no clear D. This CDR3 has 15 residues. Trimming pared 1 base from V and 2 bases from J, leaving 8 bases between. Germline V CDR1 and CDR2: SGHTA, FQGNSA. CDR3 nucleotides: TGTGCCAGCAGCTTAGTGTCGGTAAACACCGGGGAGCTGTTTTTT. Protein sequence: CASSLVSVNTGELFF. The full variable domain, its missing parts supplied by reference TRBV7-2 and TRBJ2-2, is GAGVSQSPSNKVTEKGKDVELRCDPISGHTALYWYRQSLGQGLEFLIYFQGNSAPDKSGLPSDRFSAERTGGSVSTLTIQRTQQEDSAVYLCASSLVSVNTGELFFGEGSRLTVL.

The chain combines TRBV12-3 or TRBV12-4 with TRBJ1-1; possible D gene TRBD1, 5 bases. This CDR3 region has 11 residues. V was cut by 6 bases and J by 10 bases, with 12 bases left in between. The DNA for the CDR3 is TGTGCCAGCAGCTCCAGGGAGGGAGCTTTCTTT. Amino acid sequence: CASSSREGAFF.

V is TRBV11-2 and J is TRBJ2-3, with D uncertain. CDR1 SGHAT and CDR2 FQNNGV come from the germline V gene. This CDR3 comprises 15 residues. With 3 bases removed from V and 0 bases from J, the gap between germline ends came to 10 bases. CDR3 in amino acids: CASSLDPSSTDTQYF. The CDR3 DNA sequence: TGTGCCAGCAGCTTGGACCCATCTAGCACAGATACGCAGTATTTT.

The chain employs TRBV6-6 and TRBJ1-2; 8 bases map to TRBD1. CDR1 MNHNY and CDR2 SVGAGI come from the germline V gene (reference sequence). V lost 2 bases to trimming and J lost 4 bases; unmatched junction nucleotides: 6. The CDR3 consists of 15 residues. The CDR3 loop is CASSYPRGRLYGYTF. CDR3 bases: TGTGCCAGCAGTTACCCCAGGGGGCGGCTCTATGGCTACACCTTC.

The V call is TRBV20-1, the J call TRBJ2-2, with D unclear. The germline CDR1 and CDR2 sequences are DFQATT and SNEGSKA (reference sequence). Between the trimmed V and J ends, which lost 1 base and 5 bases, there was a span of 8 bases. This CDR3 has 13 amino acids. The CDR3 region is CSARVTATGELFF. The CDR3, as DNA: TGCAGTGCTAGAGTTACCGCTACCGGGGAGCTGTTTTTT.

This chain joins TRBV11-3 and TRBJ2-2; 15 bases map to TRBD2. V dropped 5 bases and J dropped 5; count of bases not matched to a gene: 6. The CDR3 length is 17 residues. CDR1 is SGHNT, CDR2 YENEEA, per germline. The CDR3 sequence: CASSRGTSGGQTGELFF. In nucleotides, the CDR3 is TGTGCCAGCAGCCGCGGGACTAGCGGGGGGCAAACCGGGGAGCTGTTTTTT.

This clonotype was seen a few times. The genes are TRBV5-5 and TRBJ2-7, with 11 bases lining up with TRBD1. The CDR3 totals 18 residues. CDR1 SGHKS and CDR2 YYEKEE come from the germline V gene (reference sequence). Trimming at V came to 0 bases and at J to 2 bases, leaving 10 bases not matched to a gene. The CDR3 region has the DNA TGTGCCAGCAGCTTGGCGACTGGGACAGGGGGTGTTACCTACGAGCAGTACTTC. Protein: CASSLATGTGGVTYEQYF.

V is TRBV5-5 and J is TRBJ2-7, with TRBD1 as a possible D gene (5 bases). This CDR3 contains 16 residues. V dropped 2 bases and J dropped 4 bases, with 19 bases sitting between them. Germline CDR1 reads SGHKS; CDR2 reads YYEKEE (reference sequence). The CDR3 DNA reads TGTGCCAGCAGCTTCGGGCAGGGAATGGAGCGATACGAGCAGTACTTC. Its translation: CASSFGQGMERYEQYF.

This clonotype was detected only a few times. The rearrangement joins TRBV12-3 or TRBV12-4 to TRBJ2-2; D call uncertain. The CDR3 is 17 residues long. Trimming shortened V by 3 bases and J by 3 bases, and 17 bases separated the two germline ends. CDR3 residues: CASSFTPGRLDTGELFF. In nucleotides, the CDR3 is TGTGCCAGCAGTTTTACCCCGGGTAGATTGGACACCGGGGAGCTGTTTTTT.

The V call is TRBV2, the J call TRBJ2-1; possibly TRBD1 or TRBD2 for D (5 bases each). The V and J ends lost 4 bases and 9 bases respectively, with 19 bases between them. The CDR3 has 15 amino acids. Looked up from germline, CDR1 is SNHLY and CDR2 is FYNNEI. CDR3 in amino acids: CASSGMGDLVGEQFF. The CDR3 DNA sequence: TGTGCCAGCAGTGGGATGGGGGATTTGGTCGGTGAGCAGTTCTTC.

The chain links TRBV16 to TRBJ1-6; D unresolved. The CDR3 spans 15 residues. CDR1 is KGHSY and CDR2 is FQNENV in the germline V gene. Trimming left V 2 bases short and J 4 bases short, with 9 bases between. CDR3 residues: CASSQQVGYNSPLHF. As DNA, the CDR3 is TGTGCCAGCAGCCAACAGGTGGGGTATAATTCACCCCTCCACTTT.

This clonotype came up a few times. The chain couples TRBV7-3 to TRBJ2-3; D is perhaps TRBD2 (5 bases). Germline V gives CDR1 SGHTA, CDR2 FQGTGA. The CDR3 extends over 13 amino acids. The V and J ends lost 5 bases and 6 bases respectively, with 12 bases between them. CDR3 sequence: CASSPGIGDTQYF. In DNA form, the CDR3 reads TGTGCCAGCAGCCCCGGGATAGGCGATACGCAGTATTTT. Using reference TRBV7-3 and TRBJ2-3 for the parts outside the CDR3, the full variable domain is GAGVSQTPSNKVTEKGKYVELRCDPISGHTALYWYRQSLGQGPEFLIYFQGTGAADDSGLPNDRFFAVRPEGSVSTLKIQRTERGDSAVYLCASSPGIGDTQYFGPGTRLTVL.

This clonotype was seen a handful of times. This chain connects TRBV4-1 to TRBJ1-1; 10 bases match TRBD1. The CDR3 is 17 amino acids. Germline V CDR1 and CDR2: MGHRA, YSYEKL. V dropped 2 bases and J dropped 6; count of bases not matched to a gene: 12. The CDR3 sequence is CASSQPLLRDRGSEAFF. The CDR3 bases are TGCGCCAGCAGCCAACCCCTCCTCCGGGACAGGGGCTCTGAAGCTTTCTTT.

There are many counts of this clonotype. The chain couples TRBV12-3 or TRBV12-4 to TRBJ2-1, with D possibly TRBD2 on 6 matching bases. The CDR3 is 14 amino acids. Trimming pared 5 bases from V and 10 bases from J, leaving 18 bases between. The CDR3 is CASSQHSGGEEQFF. The CDR3 bases are TGTGCCAGCAGTCAACATAGCGGCGGGGAGGAGCAGTTCTTC.

This clonotype was observed a few times. The chain employs TRBV24-1 and TRBJ2-1, with a weak D call TRBD2 (5 bases). This CDR3 has 14 amino acids. CDR1 and CDR2 (germline): KGHDR, SFDVKD. Trimming shortened V by 9 bases and J by 6 bases, and 17 bases separated the two germline ends. CDR3 region: CATSGLRSGNEQFF. In nucleotides, the CDR3 is TGTGCCACCTCGGGGTTACGGTCTGGCAATGAGCAGTTCTTC.

The chain couples TRBV7-3 to TRBJ1-1, with 7 bases that match TRBD1. The J segment lost 8 bases and the V segment lost 2 bases, leaving 5 bases of the junction unmatched. This CDR3 comprises 13 residues. Germline V gene data show CDR1 as SGHTA and CDR2 as FQGTGA. CDR3 sequence reads: CASSLEGAGEAFF. The CDR3 DNA reads as TGTGCCAGCAGCTTAGAGGGGGCTGGGGAAGCTTTCTTT.

CDR3 sequence: CASSQPGRSLHF. CDR3 nucleotides: TGTGCCAGCAGCCAACCAGGGAGATCCCTCCACTTT. This rearrangement joins TRBV28 to TRBJ1-6; TRBD1 is a possible D gene (5 bases). The germline V gene has CDR1 MDHEN and CDR2 SYDVKM. Trimming shortened V by 6 bases and J by 14 bases, and 14 bases separated the two germline ends. The length of the CDR3 is 12 residues.

This clonotype was found many times. V usage is TRBV29-1 and J usage is TRBJ1-6; D perhaps matches TRBD1 (5 bases). V shed 6 bases and J shed 7 bases, with 13 bases lying between them. This CDR3 contains 13 residues. Germline CDR1 reads SQVTM; CDR2 reads ANQGSEA. The CDR3 sequence is CSVGSGANSPLHF. In DNA form, the CDR3 reads TGCAGCGTGGGTTCTGGGGCAAATTCACCCCTCCACTTT.